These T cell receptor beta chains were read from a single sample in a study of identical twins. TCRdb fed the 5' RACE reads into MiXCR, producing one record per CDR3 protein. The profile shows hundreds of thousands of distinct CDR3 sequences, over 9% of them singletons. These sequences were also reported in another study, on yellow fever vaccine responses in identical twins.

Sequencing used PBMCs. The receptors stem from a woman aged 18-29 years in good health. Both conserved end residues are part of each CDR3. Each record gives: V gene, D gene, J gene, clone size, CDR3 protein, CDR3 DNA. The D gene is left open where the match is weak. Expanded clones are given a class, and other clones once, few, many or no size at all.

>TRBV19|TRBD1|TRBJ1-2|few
CASTDRHYGYTF
TGTGCCAGTACGGACAGGCACTATGGCTACACCTTC
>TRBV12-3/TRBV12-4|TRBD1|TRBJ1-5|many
CASSLGRDRGGNQPQHF
TGTGCCAGCAGTTTAGGCCGGGACAGGGGAGGAAATCAGCCCCAGCATTTT
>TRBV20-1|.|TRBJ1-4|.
CSASFGEREKLFF
TGCAGTGCTAGTTTCGGGGAACGGGAAAAACTGTTTTTT
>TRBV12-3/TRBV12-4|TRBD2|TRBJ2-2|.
CASTPRGGRRKLFF
TGTGCCAGCACCCCTAGGGGCGGGAGAAGGAAGCTGTTTTTT
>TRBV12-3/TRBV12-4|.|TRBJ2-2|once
CAGSPRGRGYTGELFF
TGTGCCGGCAGTCCACGGGGACGGGGGTACACCGGGGAGCTGTTTTTT
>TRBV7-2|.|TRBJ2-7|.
CASSAEGSSYEQYF
TGTGCCAGCAGCGCAGAGGGGAGCTCCTACGAGCAGTACTTC
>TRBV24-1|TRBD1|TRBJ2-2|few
CATSDRQGAGELFF
TGTGCCACCAGTGACCGACAGGGCGCCGGGGAGCTGTTTTTT
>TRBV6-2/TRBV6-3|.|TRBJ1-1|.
CASSYPGSGVTEAFF
TGTGCCAGCAGTTACCCGGGATCGGGTGTGACTGAAGCTTTCTTT
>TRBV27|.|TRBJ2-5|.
CASSLSLGGRTQYF
TGTGCCAGCAGTTTATCCCTAGGGGGGAGGACCCAGTACTTC
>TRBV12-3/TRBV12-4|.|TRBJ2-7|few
CASSLTGGAEQYF
TGTGCCAGCAGTCTTACGGGGGGCGCCGAGCAGTACTTC
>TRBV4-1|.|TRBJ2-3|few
CASSQGRGGTDTQYF
TGCGCCAGCAGCCAAGGGCGGGGCGGCACAGATACGCAGTATTTT
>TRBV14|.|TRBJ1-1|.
CASRPRDSTEAFF
TGTGCCAGCAGACCCAGGGATTCCACTGAAGCTTTCTTT
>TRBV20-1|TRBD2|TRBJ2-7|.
CCARGRTSGQSSYEQYF
TGCTGTGCTAGAGGCCGGACTAGCGGACAAAGCTCCTACGAGCAGTACTTC
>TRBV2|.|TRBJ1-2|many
CASSEPQDLYGYTF
TGTGCCAGCAGTGAACCCCAGGACCTTTATGGCTACACCTTC
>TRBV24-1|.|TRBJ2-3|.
CATSDRGPLADTQYF
TGTGCCACCAGTGATCGCGGACCTCTGGCAGATACGCAGTATTTT
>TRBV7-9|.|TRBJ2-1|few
CASSLLRSEQFF
TGTGCCAGCAGCTTACTCCGGAGTGAGCAGTTCTTC
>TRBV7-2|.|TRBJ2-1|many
CASSSYSGSSYNEQFF
TGTGCCAGCAGCTCATATAGCGGTAGCTCCTACAATGAGCAGTTCTTC
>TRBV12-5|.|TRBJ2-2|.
CASGLVPGGPYTGELFF
TGTGCTAGTGGTTTGGTACCCGGGGGGCCGTACACCGGGGAGCTGTTTTTT
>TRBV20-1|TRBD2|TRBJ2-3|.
CSAAPRLAEDGTDTQYF
TGCAGTGCCGCACCCAGACTAGCAGAAGACGGCACAGATACGCAGTATTTT
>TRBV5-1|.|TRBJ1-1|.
CASSKKTENTEAFF
TGCGCCAGCAGCAAAAAGACGGAGAACACTGAAGCTTTCTTT